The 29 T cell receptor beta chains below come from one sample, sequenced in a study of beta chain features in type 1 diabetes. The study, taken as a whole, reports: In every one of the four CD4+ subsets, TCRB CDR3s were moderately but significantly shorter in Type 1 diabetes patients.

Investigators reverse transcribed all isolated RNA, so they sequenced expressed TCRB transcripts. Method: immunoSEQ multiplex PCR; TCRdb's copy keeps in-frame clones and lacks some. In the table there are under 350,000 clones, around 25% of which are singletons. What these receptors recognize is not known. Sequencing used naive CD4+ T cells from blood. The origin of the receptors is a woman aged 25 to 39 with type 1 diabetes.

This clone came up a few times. The DNA of the CDR3 is TGCAGCGTTACCAAGACAGGGGCCGGGTCCACTGAAGCTTTCTTT. It yields the protein CSVTKTGAGSTEAFF. V usage is TRBV29-1 and J usage is TRBJ1-1; the match to TRBD1 covers 8 bases. Per the germline V gene, CDR1 is SQVTM and CDR2 is ANQGSEA. The CDR3 is 15 amino acids. The junction had 12 bases not matched to a gene; V was cut back by 5 bases and J by 4 bases.

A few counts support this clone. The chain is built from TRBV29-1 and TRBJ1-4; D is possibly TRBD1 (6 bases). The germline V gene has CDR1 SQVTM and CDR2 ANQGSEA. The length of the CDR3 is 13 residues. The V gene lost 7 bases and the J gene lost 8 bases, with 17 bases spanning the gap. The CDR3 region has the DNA TGCAGCGCCTTACAGGGATTAAACGAAAAACTGTTTTTT. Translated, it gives CSALQGLNEKLFF.

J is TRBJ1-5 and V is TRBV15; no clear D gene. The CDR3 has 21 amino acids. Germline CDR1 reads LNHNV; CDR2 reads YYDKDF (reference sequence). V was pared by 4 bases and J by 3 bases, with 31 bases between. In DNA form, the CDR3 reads TGTGCCACCAGCACGGGATATGGTTTAGGGAGTACTACCACTTTCAATCAGCCCCAGCATTTT. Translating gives CATSTGYGLGSTTTFNQPQHF.

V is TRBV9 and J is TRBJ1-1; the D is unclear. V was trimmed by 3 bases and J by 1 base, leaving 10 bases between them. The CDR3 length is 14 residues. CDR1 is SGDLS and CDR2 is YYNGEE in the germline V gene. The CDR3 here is CASSAAAENTEAFF. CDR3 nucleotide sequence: TGTGCCAGCAGCGCTGCCGCAGAGAACACTGAAGCTTTCTTT.

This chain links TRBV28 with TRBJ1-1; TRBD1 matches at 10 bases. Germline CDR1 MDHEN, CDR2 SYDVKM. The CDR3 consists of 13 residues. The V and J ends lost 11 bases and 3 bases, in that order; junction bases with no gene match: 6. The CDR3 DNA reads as TGTGCCGGAACGGACAGGGGGTACACTGAAGCTTTCTTT. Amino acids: CAGTDRGYTEAFF.

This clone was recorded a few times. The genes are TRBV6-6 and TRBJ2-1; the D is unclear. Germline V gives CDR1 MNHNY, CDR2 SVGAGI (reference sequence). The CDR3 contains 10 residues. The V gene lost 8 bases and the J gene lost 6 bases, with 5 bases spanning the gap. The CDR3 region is CASGPNEQFF. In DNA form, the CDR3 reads TGTGCCAGCGGGCCCAATGAGCAGTTCTTC.

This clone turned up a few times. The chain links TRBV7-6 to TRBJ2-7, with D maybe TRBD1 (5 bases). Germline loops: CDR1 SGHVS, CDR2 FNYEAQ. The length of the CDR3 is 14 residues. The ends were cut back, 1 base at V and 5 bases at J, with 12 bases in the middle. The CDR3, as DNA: TGTGCCAGCAGCTTAGTGGCAGGGAACCACGAGCAGTACTTC. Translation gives CASSLVAGNHEQYF.

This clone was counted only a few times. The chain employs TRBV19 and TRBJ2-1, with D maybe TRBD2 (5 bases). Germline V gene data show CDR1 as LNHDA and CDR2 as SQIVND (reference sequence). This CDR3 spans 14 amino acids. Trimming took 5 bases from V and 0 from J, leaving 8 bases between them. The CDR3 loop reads CASSETSSYNEQFF. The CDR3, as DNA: TGTGCCAGTAGTGAAACTAGCTCCTACAATGAGCAGTTCTTC.

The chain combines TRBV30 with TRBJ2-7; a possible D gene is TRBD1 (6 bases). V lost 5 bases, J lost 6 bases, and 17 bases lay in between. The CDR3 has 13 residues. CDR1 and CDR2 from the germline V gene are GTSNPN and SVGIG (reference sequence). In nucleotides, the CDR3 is TGTGCCTGGCGGGACACTCCAATGGGCGAGCAGTACTTC. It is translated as CAWRDTPMGEQYF.

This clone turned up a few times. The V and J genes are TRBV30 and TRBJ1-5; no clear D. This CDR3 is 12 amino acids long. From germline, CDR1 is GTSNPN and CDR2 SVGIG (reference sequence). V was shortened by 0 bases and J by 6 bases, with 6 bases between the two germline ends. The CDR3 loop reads CAWSVFGQPQHF. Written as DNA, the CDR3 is TGTGCCTGGAGTGTGTTCGGTCAGCCCCAGCATTTT.

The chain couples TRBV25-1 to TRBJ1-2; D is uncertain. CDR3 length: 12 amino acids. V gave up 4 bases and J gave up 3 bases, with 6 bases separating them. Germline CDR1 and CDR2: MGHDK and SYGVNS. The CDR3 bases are TGTGCCAGCAGTGTTTCGGACTATGGCTACACCTTC. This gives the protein CASSVSDYGYTF.

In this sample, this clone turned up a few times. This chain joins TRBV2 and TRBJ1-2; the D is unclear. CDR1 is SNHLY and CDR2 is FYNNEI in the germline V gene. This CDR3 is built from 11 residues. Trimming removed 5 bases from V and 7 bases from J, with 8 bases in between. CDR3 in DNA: TGTGCCAGCAGTACAGCTGGTGGCTACACCTTC. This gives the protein CASSTAGGYTF.

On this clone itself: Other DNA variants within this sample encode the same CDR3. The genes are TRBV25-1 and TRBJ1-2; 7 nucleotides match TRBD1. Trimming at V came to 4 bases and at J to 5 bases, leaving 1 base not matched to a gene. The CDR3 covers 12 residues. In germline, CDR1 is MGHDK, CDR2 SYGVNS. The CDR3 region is CASSGQGYGYTF. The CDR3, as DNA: TGTGCCAGCAGTGGACAGGGATATGGCTACACCTTC.

In nucleotides, the CDR3 is TGTGCCAGCAGTTCGACAGGGGGCGAAAGGGATACGCAGTATTTT. Translation: CASSSTGGERDTQYF. The V gene is TRBV28, the J gene TRBJ2-3, with 10 bases that match TRBD1. The CDR3 length is 15 residues. V lost 4 bases, J lost 6 bases, and 7 bases stayed unmatched. Germline assignment: CDR1 MDHEN and CDR2 SYDVKM.

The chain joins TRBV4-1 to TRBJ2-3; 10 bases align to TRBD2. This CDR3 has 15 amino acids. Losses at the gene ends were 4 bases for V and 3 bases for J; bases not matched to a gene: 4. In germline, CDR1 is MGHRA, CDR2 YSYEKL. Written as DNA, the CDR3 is TGCGCCAGCAGCCCCTTAGCGGGAGGTACAGATACGCAGTATTTT. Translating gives CASSPLAGGTDTQYF.

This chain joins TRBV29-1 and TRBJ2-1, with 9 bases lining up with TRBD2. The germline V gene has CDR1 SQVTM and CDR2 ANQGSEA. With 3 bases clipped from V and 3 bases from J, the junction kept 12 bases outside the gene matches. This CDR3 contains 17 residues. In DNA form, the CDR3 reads TGCAGCGTTGATGGGCAGTTGACTAGCGGTCTCTACAATGAGCAGTTCTTC. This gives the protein CSVDGQLTSGLYNEQFF.

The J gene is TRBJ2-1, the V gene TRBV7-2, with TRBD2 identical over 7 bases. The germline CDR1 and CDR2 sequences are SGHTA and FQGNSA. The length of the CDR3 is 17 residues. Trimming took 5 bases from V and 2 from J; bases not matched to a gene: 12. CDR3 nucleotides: TGTGCCAGCAGCCTACACCTTGGGGGGGGAACCTACAATGAGCAGTTCTTC. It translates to CASSLHLGGGTYNEQFF.

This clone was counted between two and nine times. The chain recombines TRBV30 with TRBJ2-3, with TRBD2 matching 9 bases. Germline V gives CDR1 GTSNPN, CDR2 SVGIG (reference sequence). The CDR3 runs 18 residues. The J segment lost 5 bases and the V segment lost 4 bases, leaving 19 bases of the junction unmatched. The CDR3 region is CAWTPGLALVTREDTQYF. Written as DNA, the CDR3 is TGTGCCTGGACCCCGGGACTAGCCCTTGTTACTCGTGAAGATACGCAGTATTTT.

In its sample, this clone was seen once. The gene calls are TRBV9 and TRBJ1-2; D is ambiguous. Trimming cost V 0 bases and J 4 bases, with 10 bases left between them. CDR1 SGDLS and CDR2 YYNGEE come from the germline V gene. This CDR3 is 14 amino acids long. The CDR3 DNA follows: TGTGCCAGCAGCGTAGGAGGTTATGGCTATGGCTACACCTTC. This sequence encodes CASSVGGYGYGYTF.

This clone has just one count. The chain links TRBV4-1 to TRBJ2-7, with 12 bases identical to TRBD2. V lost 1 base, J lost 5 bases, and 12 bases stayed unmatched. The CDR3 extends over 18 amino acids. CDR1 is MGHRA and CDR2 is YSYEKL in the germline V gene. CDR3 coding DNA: TGCGCCAGCAGCCAAGGCCCCCCTAGCGGGAGGGCCCCGCACGAGCAGTACTTC. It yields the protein CASSQGPPSGRAPHEQYF.

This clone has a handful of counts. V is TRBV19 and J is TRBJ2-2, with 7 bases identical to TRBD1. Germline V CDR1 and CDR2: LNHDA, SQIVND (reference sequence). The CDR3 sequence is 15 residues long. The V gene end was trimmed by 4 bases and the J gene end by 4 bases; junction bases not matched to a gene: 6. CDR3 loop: CASSKDRVGTGELFF. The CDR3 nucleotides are TGTGCCAGTAGTAAAGACAGGGTTGGCACCGGGGAGCTGTTTTTT.

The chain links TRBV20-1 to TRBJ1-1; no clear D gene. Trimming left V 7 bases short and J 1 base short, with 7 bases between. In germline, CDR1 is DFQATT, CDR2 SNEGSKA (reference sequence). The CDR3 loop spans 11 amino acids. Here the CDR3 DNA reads TGCAGTGTTTACTCGAACACTGAAGCTTTCTTT. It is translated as CSVYSNTEAFF.

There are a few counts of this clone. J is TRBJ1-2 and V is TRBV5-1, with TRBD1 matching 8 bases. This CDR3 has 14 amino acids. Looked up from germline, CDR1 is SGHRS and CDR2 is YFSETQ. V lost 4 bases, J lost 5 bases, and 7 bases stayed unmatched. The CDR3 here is CASSPDRVGYGYTF. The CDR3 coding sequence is TGCGCCAGCAGCCCGGACAGGGTCGGGTATGGCTACACCTTC.

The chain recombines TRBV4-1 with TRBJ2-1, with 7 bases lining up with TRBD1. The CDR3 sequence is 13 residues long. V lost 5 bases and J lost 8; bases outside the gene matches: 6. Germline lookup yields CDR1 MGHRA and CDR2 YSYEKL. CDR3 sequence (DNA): TGCGCCAGCAGCTGGCGACAGGGAGATGAGCAGTTCTTC. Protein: CASSWRQGDEQFF.

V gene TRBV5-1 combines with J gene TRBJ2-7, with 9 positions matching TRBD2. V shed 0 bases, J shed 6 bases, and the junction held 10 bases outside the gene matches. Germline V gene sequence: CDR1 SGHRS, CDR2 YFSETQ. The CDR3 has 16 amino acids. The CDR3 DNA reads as TGCGCCAGCAGCTTGGCCGCGACTAGCGGTGAGGGCGAGCAGTACTTC. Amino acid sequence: CASSLAATSGEGEQYF.

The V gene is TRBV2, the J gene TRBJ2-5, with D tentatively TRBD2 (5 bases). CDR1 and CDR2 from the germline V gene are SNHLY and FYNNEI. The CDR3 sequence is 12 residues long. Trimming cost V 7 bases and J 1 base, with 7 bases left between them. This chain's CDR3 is CASKRSQETQYF. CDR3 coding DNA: TGTGCCAGCAAGCGGTCCCAAGAGACCCAGTACTTC.

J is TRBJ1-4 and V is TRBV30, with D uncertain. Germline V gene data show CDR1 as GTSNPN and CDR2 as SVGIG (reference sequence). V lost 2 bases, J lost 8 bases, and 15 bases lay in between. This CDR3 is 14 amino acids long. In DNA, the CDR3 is TGTGCCTGGAGTCTTCGGAGTTTGAGGGAAAAACTGTTTTTT. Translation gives CAWSLRSLREKLFF.

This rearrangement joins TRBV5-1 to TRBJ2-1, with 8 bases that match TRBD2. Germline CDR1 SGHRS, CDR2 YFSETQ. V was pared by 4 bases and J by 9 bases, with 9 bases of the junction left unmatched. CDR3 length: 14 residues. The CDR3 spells CASSATSGRGEQFF. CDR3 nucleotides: TGCGCCAGCAGCGCCACTAGCGGAAGGGGTGAGCAGTTCTTC.

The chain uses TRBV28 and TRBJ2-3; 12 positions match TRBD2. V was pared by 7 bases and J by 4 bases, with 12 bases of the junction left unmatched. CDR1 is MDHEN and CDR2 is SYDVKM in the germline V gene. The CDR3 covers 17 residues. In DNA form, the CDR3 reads TGTGCCAGCACCCCTCAACTAGCGGGAGGAGGGGCAGATACGCAGTATTTT. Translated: CASTPQLAGGGADTQYF.